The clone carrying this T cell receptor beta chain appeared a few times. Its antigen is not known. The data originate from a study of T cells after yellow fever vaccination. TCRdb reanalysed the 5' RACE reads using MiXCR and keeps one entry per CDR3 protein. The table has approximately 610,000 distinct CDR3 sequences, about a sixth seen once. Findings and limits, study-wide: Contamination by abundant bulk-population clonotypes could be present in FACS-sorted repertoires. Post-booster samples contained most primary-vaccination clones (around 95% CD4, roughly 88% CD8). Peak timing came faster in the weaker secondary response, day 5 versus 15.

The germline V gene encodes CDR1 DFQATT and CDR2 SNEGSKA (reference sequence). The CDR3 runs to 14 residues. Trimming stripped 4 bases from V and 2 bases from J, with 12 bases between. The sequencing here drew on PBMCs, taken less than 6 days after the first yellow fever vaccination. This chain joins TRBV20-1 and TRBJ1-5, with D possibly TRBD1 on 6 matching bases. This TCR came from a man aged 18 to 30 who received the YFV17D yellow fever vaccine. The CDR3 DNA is TGCAGTGCTACCCAGGGGCGTCGCAATCAGCCCCAGCATTTT. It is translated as CSATQGRRNQPQHF.